This TCR beta chain was identified during a study of T-cell memory formation after mild COVID-19. Comments on this clonotype: Its antigen is as yet unknown.

Broader study findings: Contracting clones from day 15 to 85 showed balanced CD4/CD8; later expanders favored CD4+. Some clones that responded were present in memory (sampled pre-infection), which suggests cross-reactive memory joined. Contracting CD4+ clones lay largely in CM and EM, with CD8+ ones residing in EMRA.

TCRdb re-called the 5' RACE reads through MiXCR, storing one row per CDR3 protein. The data contain over 12,000 distinct CDR3 sequences, roughly 23% of them singletons. Germline-derived CDR1 and CDR2 are SGDLS and YYNGEE. This CDR3 spans 15 amino acids. Trimming removed 0 bases at V and 6 bases at J, with 13 bases between. What was sequenced was PBMCs or a T cell subset sorted from them (not recorded which). The clonotype originates from a man between 18 and 29 years old who had mild COVID-19 (a few samples of this study predate the infection). Cell type and time point are not known. V and J are TRBV9 and TRBJ2-1; D is undetermined. CDR3 amino acids: CASSVVDSSGNEQFF. In nucleotides, the CDR3 is TGTGCCAGCAGCGTAGTTGACTCATCAGGCAATGAGCAGTTCTTC. Full variable domain (missing parts from reference TRBV9 and TRBJ2-1): DSGVTQTPKHLITATGQRVTLRCSPRSGDLSVYWYQQSLDQGLQFLIQYYNGEERAKGNILERFSAQQFPDLHSELNLSSLELGDSALYFCASSVVDSSGNEQFFGPGTRLTVL.